The 27 T cell receptor beta chains presented below share a single source sample, sequenced in a study of cytomegalovirus exposure and HLA in healthy donors. In the PCR, 60 Vbeta and 13 Jbeta primers were used. Using immunoSEQ multiplex PCR, the repertoire was profiled, and TCRdb retains in-frame clones only, with some absent. Altogether 100,000 or so clones are present, about 68% being singletons, with the ten largest covering roughly an eighth. The sequenced material came from PBMCs. The receptor set was obtained from a male donor in good health and CMV-seropositive.

The chain employs TRBV5-1 and TRBJ1-1; 9 bases fit TRBD1. Trimming took 4 bases from V and 5 from J; bases not matched to a gene: 6. Germline CDR1 SGHRS, CDR2 YFSETQ. The CDR3 length is 14 residues. The CDR3 loop is CASSPGTGRTEAFF. CDR3 nucleotide sequence: TGCGCCAGCAGCCCCGGGACAGGGAGAACTGAAGCTTTCTTT.

The chain combines TRBV7-2 with TRBJ2-7; no clear D gene. This CDR3 spans 13 amino acids. Germline V gene lookup returns CDR1 SGHTA and CDR2 FQGNSA. Trimming cost V 5 bases and J 2 bases, with 10 bases left between them. As DNA, the CDR3 is TGTGCCAGCAGCAATATTCCCCCCTACGAGCAGTACTTC. Its protein is CASSNIPPYEQYF.

This clone was found a few times. The chain couples TRBV30 to TRBJ1-3; no clear D. With 1 base removed from V and 7 bases from J, the gap between germline ends came to 14 bases. Germline CDR1 and CDR2: GTSNPN and SVGIG (reference sequence). The CDR3 extends over 14 amino acids. CDR3 in DNA: TGTGCCTGGAGTGACGGACTGGCGACGAACACCATATATTTT. Protein: CAWSDGLATNTIYF.

The V gene is TRBV29-1, the J gene TRBJ2-3; 10 bases agree with TRBD1. Germline V lookup: CDR1 SQVTM, CDR2 ANQGSEA. The CDR3 sequence is 16 residues long. CDR3 region: CSAGTGVGAGPDTQYF. DNA of the CDR3: TGCAGTGCCGGGACAGGGGTAGGAGCAGGCCCAGATACGCAGTATTTT.

This chain joins TRBV2 and TRBJ2-7; the match to TRBD2 covers 9 bases. CDR1 and CDR2 (germline): SNHLY, FYNNEI. Trimming removed 7 bases from V and 0 bases from J; junction bases left unmatched: 7. This CDR3 has 15 residues. The CDR3 reads CASKLGGGASYEQYF. The CDR3 bases are TGTGCCAGCAAACTAGGCGGGGGGGCCTCCTACGAGCAGTACTTC.

V usage is TRBV5-6 and J usage is TRBJ2-1; the match to TRBD2 covers 9 bases. CDR3 size: 13 residues. Germline V CDR1 and CDR2: SGHDT, YYEEEE. Trimming at V came to 7 bases and at J to 8 bases, leaving 7 bases not matched to a gene. CDR3 DNA: TGTGCCAGCTTGAGGCGGGGGGGCCATGAGCAGTTCTTC. This translates into CASLRRGGHEQFF.

The rearrangement links TRBV29-1 to TRBJ2-1; TRBD2 is a possible D gene (5 bases). This CDR3 has 14 residues. Trimming shortened V by 8 bases and J by 6 bases, and 20 bases separated the two germline ends. Germline V gene lookup returns CDR1 SQVTM and CDR2 ANQGSEA. The DNA of the CDR3 is TGCAGCTCGGAGGCTGGCGGGTTCCGCAATGAGCAGTTCTTC. It is translated as CSSEAGGFRNEQFF.

The rearrangement uses TRBV15 and TRBJ2-1; possible D gene TRBD1, 6 bases. V was shortened by 5 bases and J by 6 bases, with 14 bases between the two germline ends. The CDR3 extends over 14 amino acids. Germline CDR1 is LNHNV and CDR2 is YYDKDF (reference sequence). CDR3 in DNA: TGTGCCACCAGCCGGACAGTGGAGGTCAATGAGCAGTTCTTC. Amino acids: CATSRTVEVNEQFF.

This sequence joins TRBV5-6 and TRBJ2-1, with a tentative D call TRBD2 (5 bases). V shed 6 bases and J shed 2 bases, with 15 bases lying between them. Germline CDR1 reads SGHDT; CDR2 reads YYEEEE. The CDR3 loop spans 15 amino acids. The CDR3 DNA reads as TGTGCCAGCACCCGGGGTAGAACCCCCTACAATGAGCAGTTCTTC. Amino acid sequence: CASTRGRTPYNEQFF.

The chain recombines TRBV5-8 with TRBJ1-1, with D unclear. Trimming left V 6 bases short and J 1 base short, with 16 bases between. Looked up from germline, CDR1 is SGHTS and CDR2 is YDEGEE. CDR3 size: 15 residues. The CDR3, as DNA: TGTGCCAGCACCCAACCGGGTGCGGAGAACACTGAAGCTTTCTTT. It translates to CASTQPGAENTEAFF.

The CDR3 loop is CASTPSGLAGQETQYF. CDR3 DNA sequence: TGTGCCAGCACCCCGTCGGGACTAGCGGGTCAAGAGACCCAGTACTTC. This chain joins TRBV6-6 and TRBJ2-5; TRBD2 matches 12 bases. The CDR3 runs to 16 residues. Germline assignment: CDR1 MNHNY and CDR2 SVGAGI (reference sequence). With V trimmed by 7 bases and J by 2 bases, 8 bases remained unmatched.

The rearrangement joins TRBV14 to TRBJ2-7; weak D call: TRBD2 (6 bases). The CDR3 has 14 residues. V dropped 2 bases and J dropped 2 bases, with 10 bases sitting between them. Looked up from germline, CDR1 is SGHDN and CDR2 is FVKESK. The CDR3, as DNA: TGTGCCAGCAGCCAATATCGGGGGACCTACGAGCAGTACTTC. Residues: CASSQYRGTYEQYF.

The chain uses TRBV7-2 and TRBJ1-1; D is uncertain. Germline V gene sequence: CDR1 SGHTA, CDR2 FQGNSA. This CDR3 is built from 14 residues. With 5 bases removed from V and 1 base from J, the gap between germline ends came to 11 bases. DNA of the CDR3: TGTGCCAGCAGCCGAATGGCACAGAACACTGAAGCTTTCTTT. It specifies CASSRMAQNTEAFF.

This clone was seen only once. J is TRBJ2-3 and V is TRBV5-8; D is uncertain. Germline assignment: CDR1 SGHTS and CDR2 YDEGEE. This CDR3 is built from 13 residues. V was clipped by 6 bases and J by 0 bases, with 8 bases between them. CDR3 nucleotide sequence: TGTGCCAGCACTAGGTTTAGCACAGATACGCAGTATTTT. Encoded protein: CASTRFSTDTQYF.

The chain has TRBV27 and TRBJ2-1, with D perhaps matching TRBD2 (7 bases). Trimming shortened V by 3 bases and J by 7 bases, and 19 bases separated the two germline ends. Germline values: CDR1 MNHEY, CDR2 SMNVEV (reference sequence). The CDR3 sequence is 16 residues long. CDR3 sequence: CASSLWRGGQVNEQFF. For the CDR3, the DNA is TGTGCCAGCAGTTTGTGGAGGGGGGGCCAGGTAAATGAGCAGTTCTTC.

This clone occurred once. The V and J genes are TRBV7-9 and TRBJ2-2; D gene ambiguous. V was pared by 3 bases and J by 5 bases, with 7 bases between. The germline CDR1 and CDR2 sequences are SEHNR and FQNEAQ (reference sequence). The CDR3 runs to 13 residues. CDR3 region: CASSLAGTGELFF. Here the CDR3 DNA reads TGTGCCAGCAGCTTGGCAGGAACCGGGGAGCTGTTTTTT. Filled out from reference TRBV7-9 and TRBJ2-2, the complete variable domain reads DTGVSQNPRHKITKRGQNVTFRCDPISEHNRLYWYRQTLGQGPEFLTYFQNEAQLEKSRLLSDRFSAERPKGSFSTLEIQRTEQGDSAMYLCASSLAGTGELFFGEGSRLTVL.

V usage is TRBV19 and J usage is TRBJ1-5, with 10 nucleotides matching TRBD1. Germline-derived CDR1 and CDR2 are LNHDA and SQIVND (reference sequence). This CDR3 contains 18 residues. The J segment lost 2 bases and the V segment lost 2 bases, leaving 9 bases of the junction unmatched. CDR3 bases: TGTGCCAGTAGTATACGTGCCGGGACAGGGGTTGGCAATCAGCCCCAGCATTTT. It is translated as CASSIRAGTGVGNQPQHF. Looking up the rest from reference TRBV19 and TRBJ1-5 gives the full variable domain: DGGITQSPKYLFRKEGQNVTLSCEQNLNHDAMYWYRQDPGQGLRLIYYSQIVNDFQKGDIAEGYSVSREKKESFPLTVTSAQKNPTAFYLCASSIRAGTGVGNQPQHFGDGTRLSIL.

A few counts support this clone. Written as DNA, the CDR3 is TGTGCCAGCAGCATAATGGGGACAGGTGGTTTTTCACCCCTCCACTTT. Encoded protein: CASSIMGTGGFSPLHF. The V and J genes are TRBV7-2 and TRBJ1-6, with 8 positions matching TRBD1. The CDR3 is 16 amino acids. V gave up 5 bases and J gave up 9 bases; unmatched junction bases: 12. Germline values: CDR1 SGHTA, CDR2 FQGNSA.

V usage is TRBV5-1 and J usage is TRBJ2-5; 10 positions match TRBD2. This CDR3 spans 15 amino acids. Germline lookup yields CDR1 SGHRS and CDR2 YFSETQ. The J segment lost 2 bases and the V segment lost 5 bases, leaving 6 bases of the junction unmatched. CDR3 sequence reads: CASSQGGLAQETQYF. DNA for the CDR3: TGCGCCAGCAGTCAGGGGGGACTAGCGCAAGAGACCCAGTACTTC.

CDR3 DNA: TGTGCCAGCAGTCAGGGTTCGGCTACGGATACGCAGTATTTT. This translates into CASSQGSATDTQYF. The chain employs TRBV6-5 and TRBJ2-3; D possibly corresponds to TRBD1 (5 bases). The V end was cut by 5 bases, the J end by 6 bases, with 15 bases between. Germline V gene sequence: CDR1 MNHEY, CDR2 SVGAGI. This CDR3 is 14 amino acids long.

Written as DNA, the CDR3 is TGTGCCAGTAGGATCAGGGGCCAGGTCCTAGGGAGCAATCAGCCCCAGCATTTT. It codes for CASRIRGQVLGSNQPQHF. The chain has TRBV19 and TRBJ1-5; possibly TRBD1 for D (6 bases). Per germline, CDR1 LNHDA and CDR2 SQIVND (reference sequence). The CDR3 spans 18 residues. Trimming removed 6 bases at V and 1 base at J, with 22 bases between.

J is TRBJ2-1 and V is TRBV5-5, with 13 bases lining up with TRBD2. This CDR3 contains 15 residues. CDR1 is SGHKS, CDR2 YYEKEE, per germline (reference sequence). The V and J ends lost 2 bases and 7 bases, in that order; junction bases with no gene match: 3. CDR3 region: CASSLLAGGFNEQFF. The CDR3 bases are TGTGCCAGCAGCTTACTAGCGGGGGGGTTTAATGAGCAGTTCTTC.

This chain joins TRBV19 and TRBJ1-1, with unresolved D. V lost 5 bases, J lost 0 bases, and 7 bases lay in between. The CDR3 has 13 amino acids. Germline assignment: CDR1 LNHDA and CDR2 SQIVND (reference sequence). CDR3 nucleotides: TGTGCCAGTAGTTCGACTTTGAACACTGAAGCTTTCTTT. Translating gives CASSSTLNTEAFF.

The V and J genes are TRBV27 and TRBJ2-1, with TRBD2 identical over 13 bases. Germline V CDR1 and CDR2: MNHEY, SMNVEV (reference sequence). This CDR3 comprises 15 residues. Trimming took 4 bases from V and 5 from J; bases not matched to a gene: 2. The CDR3 nucleotides are TGTGCCAGCAGTTACGGACTAGCGGGGGACAATGAGCAGTTCTTC. It codes for CASSYGLAGDNEQFF.

The rearrangement joins TRBV18 to TRBJ1-1; a possible D gene is TRBD1 (6 bases). V lost 4 bases, J lost 10 bases, and 16 bases lay in between. CDR1 is KGHSH, CDR2 LQKENI, per germline. The CDR3 is made up of 13 amino acids. The CDR3 DNA follows: TGTGCCAGCTCACAAAACAGGGATGGCCTAGCTTTCTTT. Its protein is CASSQNRDGLAFF. The full variable domain, in which reference TRBV18 and TRBJ1-1 provide the parts outside the CDR3, is NAGVMQNPRHLVRRRGQEARLRCSPMKGHSHVYWYRQLPEEGLKFMVYLQKENIIDESGMPKERFSAEFPKEGPSILRIQQVVRGDSAAYFCASSQNRDGLAFFGQGTRLTVV.

V gene TRBV6-5 combines with J gene TRBJ2-7, with 8 nucleotides matching TRBD2. V shed 2 bases, J shed 12 bases, and the junction held 6 bases outside the gene matches. The CDR3 totals 12 residues. The germline CDR1 and CDR2 sequences are MNHEY and SVGAGI. The CDR3 sequence is CASSYPGGGLYF. The CDR3 nucleotides read TGTGCCAGCAGTTACCCGGGAGGGGGGTTGTACTTC.

This clone came up a few times. V gene TRBV13 combines with J gene TRBJ1-2, with D possibly matching TRBD1 (5 bases). V lost 5 bases and J 5 bases, leaving 21 bases between the germline ends. From germline, CDR1 is PRHDT and CDR2 FYEKMQ (reference sequence). CDR3 size: 16 residues. The CDR3 loop reads CASSAGDLGETYGYTF. In nucleotides, the CDR3 is TGTGCCAGCAGCGCGGGGGACCTTGGAGAGACGTATGGCTACACCTTC. Drawing the rest from reference TRBV13 and TRBJ1-2, the complete variable domain is AAGVIQSPRHLIKEKRETATLKCYPIPRHDTVYWYQQGPGQDPQFLISFYEKMQSDKGSIPDRFSAQQFSDYHSELNMSSLELGDSALYFCASSAGDLGETYGYTFGSGTRLTVV.